The sequence of this T cell receptor (beta chain) was determined in a study of blood T cell repertoires in COVID-19. Study-level background: T cells, B-cell-depleted T cells, or PBMCs provided the cDNA or gDNA that served as material.

Germline values: CDR1 SEHNR, CDR2 FQNEAQ (reference sequence). The CDR3 has 13 amino acids. V lost 3 bases and J 3 bases, leaving 8 bases between the germline ends. Sequencing was performed with immunoSEQ multiplex PCR; in TCRdb, only in-frame clones are kept and a portion is missing. The table lists about 100,000 clones, around four fifths of them singletons, with roughly an eighth in the top ten. The clonotype comes from a man aged 50 to 60 with active or convalescent COVID-19. Sequencing used peripheral blood. The genes are TRBV7-9 and TRBJ1-2; a weak D match, TRBD1 (5 bases). The CDR3 loop is CASSLVGDYGYTF. The CDR3 DNA reads as TGTGCCAGCAGCTTGGTAGGGGACTATGGCTACACCTTC.